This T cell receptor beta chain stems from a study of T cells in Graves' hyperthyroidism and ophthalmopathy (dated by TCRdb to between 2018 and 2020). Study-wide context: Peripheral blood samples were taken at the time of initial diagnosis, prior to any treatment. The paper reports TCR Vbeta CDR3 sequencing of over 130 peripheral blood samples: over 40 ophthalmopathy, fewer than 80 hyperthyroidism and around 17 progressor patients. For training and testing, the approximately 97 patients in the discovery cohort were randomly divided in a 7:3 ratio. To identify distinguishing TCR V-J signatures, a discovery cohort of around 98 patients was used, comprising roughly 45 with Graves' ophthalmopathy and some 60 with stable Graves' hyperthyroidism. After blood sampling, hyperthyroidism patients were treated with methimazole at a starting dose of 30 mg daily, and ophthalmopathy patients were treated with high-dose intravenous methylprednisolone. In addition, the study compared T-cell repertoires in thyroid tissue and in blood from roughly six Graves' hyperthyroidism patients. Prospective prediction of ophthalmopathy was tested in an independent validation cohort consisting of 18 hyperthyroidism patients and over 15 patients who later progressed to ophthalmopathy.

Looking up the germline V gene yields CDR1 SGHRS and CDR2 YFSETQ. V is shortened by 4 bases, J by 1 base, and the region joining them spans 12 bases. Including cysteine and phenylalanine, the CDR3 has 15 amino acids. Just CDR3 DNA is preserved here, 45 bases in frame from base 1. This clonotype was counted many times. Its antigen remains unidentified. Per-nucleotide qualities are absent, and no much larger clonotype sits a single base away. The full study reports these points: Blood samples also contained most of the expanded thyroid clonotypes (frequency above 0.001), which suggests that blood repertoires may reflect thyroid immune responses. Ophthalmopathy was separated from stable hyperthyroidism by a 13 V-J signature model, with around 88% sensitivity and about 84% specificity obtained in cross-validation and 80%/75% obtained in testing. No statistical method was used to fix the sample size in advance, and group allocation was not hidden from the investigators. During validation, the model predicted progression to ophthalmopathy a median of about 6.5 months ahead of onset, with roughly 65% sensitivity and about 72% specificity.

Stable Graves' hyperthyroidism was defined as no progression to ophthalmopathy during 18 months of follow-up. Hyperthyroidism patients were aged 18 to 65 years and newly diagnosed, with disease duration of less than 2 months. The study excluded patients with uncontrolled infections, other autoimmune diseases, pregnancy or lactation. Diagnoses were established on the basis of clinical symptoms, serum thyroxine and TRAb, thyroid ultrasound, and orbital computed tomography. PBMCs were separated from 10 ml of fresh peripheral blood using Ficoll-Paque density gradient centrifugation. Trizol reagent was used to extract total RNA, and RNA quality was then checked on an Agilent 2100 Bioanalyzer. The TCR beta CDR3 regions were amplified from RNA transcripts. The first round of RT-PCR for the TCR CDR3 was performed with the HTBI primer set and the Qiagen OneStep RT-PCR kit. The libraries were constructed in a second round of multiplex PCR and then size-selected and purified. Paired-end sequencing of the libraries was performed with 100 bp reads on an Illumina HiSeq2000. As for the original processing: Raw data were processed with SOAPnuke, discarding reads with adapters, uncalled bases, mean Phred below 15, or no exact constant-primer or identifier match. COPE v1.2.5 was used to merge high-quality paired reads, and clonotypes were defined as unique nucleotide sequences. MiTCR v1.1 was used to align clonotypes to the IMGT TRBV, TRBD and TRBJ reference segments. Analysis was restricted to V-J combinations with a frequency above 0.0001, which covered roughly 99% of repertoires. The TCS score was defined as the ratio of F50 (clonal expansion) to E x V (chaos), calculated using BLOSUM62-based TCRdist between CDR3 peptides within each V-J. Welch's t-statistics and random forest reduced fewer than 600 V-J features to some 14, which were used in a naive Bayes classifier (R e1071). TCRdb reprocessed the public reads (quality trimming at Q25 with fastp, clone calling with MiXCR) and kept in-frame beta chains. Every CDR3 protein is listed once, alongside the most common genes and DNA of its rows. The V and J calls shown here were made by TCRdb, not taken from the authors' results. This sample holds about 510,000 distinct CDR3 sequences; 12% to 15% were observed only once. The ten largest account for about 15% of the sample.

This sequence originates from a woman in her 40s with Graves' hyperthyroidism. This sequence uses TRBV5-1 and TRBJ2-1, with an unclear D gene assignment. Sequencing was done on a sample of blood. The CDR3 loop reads CASSRTMPSYNEQFF. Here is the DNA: TGCGCCAGCAGCCGTACGATGCCTTCCTACAATGAGCAGTTCTTC.